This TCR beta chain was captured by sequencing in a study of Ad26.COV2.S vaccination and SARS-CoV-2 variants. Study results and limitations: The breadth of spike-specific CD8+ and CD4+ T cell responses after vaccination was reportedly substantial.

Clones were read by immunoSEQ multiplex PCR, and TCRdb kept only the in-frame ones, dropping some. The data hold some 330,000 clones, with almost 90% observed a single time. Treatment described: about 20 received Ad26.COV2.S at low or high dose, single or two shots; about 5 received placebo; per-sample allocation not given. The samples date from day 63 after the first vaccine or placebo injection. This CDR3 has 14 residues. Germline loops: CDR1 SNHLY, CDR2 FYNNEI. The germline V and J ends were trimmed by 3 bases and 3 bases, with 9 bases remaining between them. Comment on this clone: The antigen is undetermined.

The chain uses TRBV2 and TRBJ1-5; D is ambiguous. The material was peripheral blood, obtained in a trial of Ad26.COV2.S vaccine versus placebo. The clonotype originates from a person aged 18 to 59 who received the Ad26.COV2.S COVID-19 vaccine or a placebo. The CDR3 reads CASSELQINQPQHF. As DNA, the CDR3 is TGTGCCAGCAGTGAGCTCCAGATCAATCAGCCCCAGCATTTT.